These 10 T cell receptor beta chains were all obtained from the same sample, sequenced in a study of patients and donors after allogeneic stem cell transplantation. TCRdb re-called the RT-PCR reads with MiXCR, one entry per CDR3 protein. The sample holds fewer than 5,000 distinct CDR3 sequences, around 17% seen once. The sequenced material came from blood, either unsorted or a sorted T cell fraction (not recorded which). All receptors derive from a human donor who was either an allogeneic HSCT recipient or a stem cell or donor lymphocyte infusion donor (not recorded which). It is not recorded whose cells these are; they may come from a transplant donor.

This clonotype was picked up a small number of times. The chain uses TRBV4-1 and TRBJ2-1; the match to TRBD2 covers 7 bases. The trim removed 1 base at V and 0 bases at J, leaving 3 bases unmatched. This CDR3 contains 16 residues. Germline lookup yields CDR1 MGHRA and CDR2 YSYEKL. The CDR3 protein is CASSQGLADSYNEQFF. In DNA, the CDR3 is TGCGCCAGCAGCCAAGGTCTAGCGGACTCCTACAATGAGCAGTTCTTC.

A few counts support this clonotype. This chain uses TRBV5-1 with TRBJ2-5; D is undetermined. Germline loops: CDR1 SGHRS, CDR2 YFSETQ. Trimming removed 4 bases from V and 2 bases from J, with 9 bases in between. The CDR3 runs 13 residues. The CDR3 nucleotides are TGCGCCAGCAGCGCCTGGCGACAAGAGACCCAGTACTTC. Encoded protein: CASSAWRQETQYF. Full variable domain (outside the CDR3, taken from reference TRBV5-1 and TRBJ2-5): KAGVTQTPRYLIKTRGQQVTLSCSPISGHRSVSWYQQTPGQGLQFLFEYFSETQRNKGNFPGRFSGRQFSNSRSEMNVSTLELGDSALYLCASSAWRQETQYFGPGTRLLVL.

V gene TRBV21-1 combines with J gene TRBJ2-1; TRBD1 reflects the table's D call only, with no check against the DNA. TRBV21-1 is recorded as a pseudogene. This CDR3 is built from 15 residues. The CDR3 bases are TGTGCCAGCAGCAGCCGACAGGGGGAGGTCAATGAGCAGTTCTTC. Residues: CASSSRQGEVNEQFF.

This clonotype was observed a handful of times. This chain uses TRBV20-1 with TRBJ1-2; D remains ambiguous. V lost 3 bases and J 4 bases, leaving 12 bases between the germline ends. CDR3 size: 13 residues. The germline gives CDR1 DFQATT, CDR2 SNEGSKA (reference sequence). The CDR3 protein is CSASRHRGYGYTF. For the CDR3, the DNA is TGCAGTGCTAGTCGCCATAGAGGCTATGGCTACACCTTC.

The rearrangement joins TRBV6-4 to TRBJ2-2; weak D call: TRBD1 (6 bases). CDR1 is MRHNA and CDR2 is SNTAGT in the germline V gene. The CDR3 sequence is 16 residues long. The germline V and J ends were trimmed by 5 bases and 5 bases, with 18 bases remaining between them. The DNA of the CDR3 is TGTGCCAGCAGTTCTACCGGGACCCAGGGGACCGGGGAGCTGTTTTTT. This gives the protein CASSSTGTQGTGELFF.

This clonotype was seen more than once but under ten times. The chain is built from TRBV6-5 and TRBJ2-6, with 7 bases that match TRBD1. Germline values: CDR1 MNHEY, CDR2 SVGAGI. The CDR3 sequence is 18 residues long. V trimming: 6 bases; J trimming: 2 bases; junction bases outside the gene matches: 13. The CDR3 DNA reads TGTGCCAGCAGCAAAGGACAGGCCCTCCTTCCTGGGGCCAACGTCCTGACTTTC. It encodes CASSKGQALLPGANVLTF.

The chain combines TRBV28 with TRBJ2-7, with a possible D match to TRBD2 (6 bases). The CDR3 runs 14 residues. Germline lookup yields CDR1 MDHEN and CDR2 SYDVKM. V shed 5 bases and J shed 5 bases, with 16 bases lying between them. The CDR3 nucleotides are TGTGCCAGCAGTCCCCAGGGAAAGCGGGACGAGCAGTACTTC. Amino acid sequence: CASSPQGKRDEQYF.

A note on this clonotype: A read error may be the cause here, since a much bigger clone is one base away. The chain employs TRBV10-2 and TRBJ2-1; D is ambiguous. The CDR3 has 13 residues. Per germline, CDR1 WSHSY and CDR2 SAAADI. Trimming removed 6 bases from V and 4 bases from J, with 10 bases in between. The DNA for the CDR3 is TGCGCCAGCAGAGTGAGACTGTACAATGAGCAGTTCTTC. Protein: CASRVRLYNEQFF.

The chain uses TRBV4-2 and TRBJ1-3; TRBD1 is a possible D gene (5 bases). V was pared by 0 bases and J by 5 bases, with 17 bases between. The CDR3 sequence is 17 residues long. CDR1 and CDR2 from the germline V gene are LGHNA and YNFKEQ. The CDR3 sequence: CASSQDQAGAHRNTIYF. The CDR3 DNA is TGTGCCAGCAGCCAAGATCAAGCCGGGGCTCATAGAAACACCATATATTTT.

This clonotype was seen a few times. V is TRBV18 and J is TRBJ1-2; 7 bases fit TRBD1. Per the germline V gene, CDR1 is KGHSH and CDR2 is LQKENI. V trimming: 6 bases; J trimming: 5 bases; junction bases outside the gene matches: 12. There are 15 residues in the CDR3. The DNA for the CDR3 is TGTGCCAGCTCTCTCTGGAGGGGGCGCAGATATGGCTACACCTTC. Its translation is CASSLWRGRRYGYTF.